Below, 13 T cell receptor beta chains from the same sample are listed, as sequenced in a study of shared clonotypes between healthy human individuals. Measured with immunoSEQ multiplex PCR; TCRdb has only the in-frame clones, and not every one. The table lists more than 2 million clones, around 95% of them singletons. The sample consisted of naive CD4+ T cells sorted from blood. Subset here: CD45RA+ positively selected. The receptors stem from a man aged 18 to 30 in good health.

The chain combines TRBV6-5 with TRBJ1-4, with 7 bases matching TRBD1. CDR1 and CDR2 (germline): MNHEY, SVGAGI. V lost 1 base and J lost 3; bases outside the gene matches: 2. The CDR3 loop spans 15 amino acids. The CDR3: CASSYLGQSNEKLFF. CDR3 DNA: TGTGCCAGCAGTTACTTGGGACAGTCTAATGAAAAACTGTTTTTT.

The gene calls are TRBV6-4 and TRBJ2-2, with D perhaps matching TRBD2 (6 bases). Germline V CDR1 and CDR2: MRHNA, SNTAGT. V gave up 6 bases and J gave up 2 bases, with 19 bases separating them. CDR3 size: 17 residues. Here the CDR3 reads CASRPPLTGVNTGELFF. CDR3 nucleotide sequence: TGTGCCAGCAGACCGCCTCTTACGGGGGTCAACACCGGGGAGCTGTTTTTT.

This chain links TRBV19 with TRBJ2-5, with 8 bases aligning to TRBD2. Germline trimming cut 4 bases from V and 4 bases from J; bases unmatched to any gene: 2. CDR1 is LNHDA and CDR2 is SQIVND in the germline V gene (reference sequence). The CDR3 has 13 residues. The CDR3 protein is CASSTTSGETQYF. DNA for the CDR3: TGTGCCAGTAGTACCACTAGCGGAGAGACCCAGTACTTC.

V usage is TRBV28 and J usage is TRBJ1-4; D not certain. CDR3 length: 15 amino acids. The V end lost 3 bases, the J end lost 0 bases, and 8 bases lay between the germline ends. Germline assignment: CDR1 MDHEN and CDR2 SYDVKM. The CDR3 protein is CASSFPVATNEKLFF. The CDR3 DNA reads as TGTGCCAGCAGTTTCCCAGTTGCAACTAATGAAAAACTGTTTTTT.

The chain joins TRBV30 to TRBJ2-7, with TRBD2 as a possible D gene (6 bases). Germline values: CDR1 GTSNPN, CDR2 SVGIG (reference sequence). The CDR3 spans 12 residues. The ends were cut back, 3 bases at V and 6 bases at J, with 12 bases in the middle. The CDR3 region has the DNA TGTGCCTGGAGAGGAGGGGAGCCCGAGCAGTACTTC. Its translation: CAWRGGEPEQYF. Using reference TRBV30 and TRBJ2-7 for the parts outside the CDR3, the full variable domain is SQTIHQWPATLVQPVGSPLSLECTVEGTSNPNLYWYRQAAGRGLQLLFYSVGIGQISSEVPQNLSASRPQDRQFILSSKKLLLSDSGFYLCAWRGGEPEQYFGPGTRLTVT.

The chain couples TRBV2 to TRBJ1-1; TRBD1 agrees at 7 bases. The CDR3 is 14 residues long. V shed 4 bases, J shed 4 bases, and the junction held 6 bases outside the gene matches. CDR1 SNHLY and CDR2 FYNNEI come from the germline V gene. CDR3 nucleotide sequence: TGTGCCAGCAGTGCAGGACAGGTGCCCACTGAAGCTTTCTTT. Its protein product is CASSAGQVPTEAFF.

This chain links TRBV18 with TRBJ1-2; the D is unclear. With 0 bases removed from V and 4 bases from J, the gap between germline ends came to 12 bases. The CDR3 totals 15 residues. Germline CDR1 KGHSH, CDR2 LQKENI. CDR3 nucleotides: TGTGCCAGCTCACCACCGATCGGCGGTTTCTATGGCTACACCTTC. It encodes CASSPPIGGFYGYTF.

The J gene is TRBJ2-7, the V gene TRBV5-1; 7 bases are shared with TRBD1. V shed 2 bases and J 3 bases; nucleotides not matched to a gene: 8. Germline CDR1 and CDR2: SGHRS and YFSETQ. There are 15 residues in the CDR3. The CDR3 bases are TGCGCCAGCAGCTTTGGACAGGCTAACTACTACGAGCAGTACTTC. It is translated as CASSFGQANYYEQYF.

This chain links TRBV5-4 with TRBJ2-7; weak D call: TRBD1 (5 bases). The germline V gene has CDR1 SGHNT and CDR2 YYREEE (reference sequence). Trimming removed 4 bases from V and 2 bases from J, with 10 bases in between. CDR3 size: 13 residues. As DNA, the CDR3 is TGTGCCAGCAGCCAGACAGCTACCTACGAGCAGTACTTC. Translating gives CASSQTATYEQYF.

V usage is TRBV5-1 and J usage is TRBJ1-2, with D maybe TRBD1 (5 bases). CDR1 SGHRS and CDR2 YFSETQ come from the germline V gene. The CDR3 is 14 amino acids. Trimming took 0 bases from V and 4 from J, leaving 10 bases between them. The CDR3 protein is CASSLDPGRYGYTF. The CDR3 nucleotides are TGCGCCAGCAGCTTGGATCCAGGGCGCTATGGCTACACCTTC.

The chain carries TRBV7-9 and TRBJ2-5; possibly TRBD1 for D (6 bases). The CDR3 covers 18 residues. Trimming stripped 1 base from V and 2 bases from J, with 20 bases between. CDR1 and CDR2 from the germline V gene are SEHNR and FQNEAQ (reference sequence). The CDR3 sequence: CASSLGQGPHHPQETQYF. DNA for the CDR3: TGTGCCAGCAGCTTAGGGCAGGGGCCCCATCACCCTCAAGAGACCCAGTACTTC.

V gene TRBV5-4 combines with J gene TRBJ1-5; D is possibly TRBD1 (6 bases). V lost 2 bases and J lost 3, with 12 bases in between. The CDR3 sequence is 15 residues long. Per the germline V gene, CDR1 is SGHNT and CDR2 is YYREEE (reference sequence). The CDR3 nucleotides are TGTGCCAGCAGCTTCGAGGACAGAGCCAATCAGCCCCAGCATTTT. Translating gives CASSFEDRANQPQHF.

This chain connects TRBV6-6 to TRBJ2-5; maybe TRBD2 (5 bases). The CDR3 is made up of 12 amino acids. Per the germline V gene, CDR1 is MNHNY and CDR2 is SVGAGI (reference sequence). V was trimmed by 6 bases and J by 5 bases, leaving 10 bases between them. CDR3 sequence reads: CASSSEDETQYF. CDR3 nucleotide sequence: TGTGCCAGCAGCTCGGAGGATGAGACCCAGTACTTC.